Sequencing of this T cell receptor beta chain was carried out in a study of early T cells in non-severe SARS-CoV-2 infection (dated by TCRdb to about 2021). About the investigation overall: TCR sequencing used bulk RNA from unsorted whole blood, so alpha and beta chains could not be paired.

The library was built by means of 5' RACE. Sequencing took place on a NextSeq 500. Unique molecular identifiers were attached to individual cDNA molecules in the TCR library protocol so that sequencing error and PCR bias could be corrected. Both TCR alpha and beta chains were sequenced, and tight co-correlation was observed between alpha and beta sequence abundances in each sample. In the paper's pipeline: Decombinator V4 was used to annotate the V gene, J gene and CDR3 of the TCR sequences. Expanded TCRs were defined as changing significantly between any two time points under a Poisson model with p below 0.0001. Abundances of TCRs were expressed as counts per million after normalisation to the total number of TCRs sequenced in each sample. MAIT TCRs were defined by TRAV1-2 paired with TRAJ12, TRAJ20 or TRAJ33, and iNKT TCRs by TRAV10 paired with TRAJ18. VDJdb, accessed on 1 November 2021, was searched for TCRs annotated for CMV, EBV and SARS-CoV-2, and TCRs annotated for more than one antigen were excluded. Starting from the raw public reads, TCRdb applied fastp trimming at Q25, assembled clones with MiXCR and retained in-frame beta chains. Identical CDR3 protein sequences are pooled into one entry, listed with their most common genes and DNA. The V and J calls follow TCRdb's processing rather than the paper's. Within this sample are approximately 97,000 distinct CDR3 sequences, with 13% of them counted one time only. The ten largest account for 6% to 7% of the sample.

The study was a case-control design nested within a healthcare worker cohort in London, UK, with weekly nasopharyngeal swab PCR tests and blood sampling. Healthcare workers were recruited during the week of the UK lockdown, between 23 and 31 March 2020, and followed weekly for up to roughly 15 weeks. The germline V gene yields SGHRS for CDR1 and YFSETQ for CDR2. CDR3 length: 18 amino acids, cysteine to phenylalanine. Just CDR3 DNA is preserved here, 54 bases in frame from base 1. Trimmed from V: 4 bases; trimmed from J: 0 bases; junction bases lacking a gene match: 10. Broad study findings and their caveats: Matching against VDJdb was skewed toward anti-spike CD8 responses, likely underestimated virus-specific expansions, and missed private and CD4 specificities.

As concerns this clonotype: The clone's antigen remains unknown. Nothing much larger sits one base from this clone, and base qualities are not available.

The chain was built from TRBV5-1 and TRBJ2-6, with 7 bases aligning to TRBD1. The source of this sequence is an adult who was a healthcare worker with PCR-confirmed SARS-CoV-2 infection or an uninfected control (not recorded which). The source material was whole blood. The nucleotides are TGCGCCAGCAGCCAGGGACAGAGACCTAACTCTGGGGCCAACGTCCTGACTTTC. Its product reads: CASSQGQRPNSGANVLTF.